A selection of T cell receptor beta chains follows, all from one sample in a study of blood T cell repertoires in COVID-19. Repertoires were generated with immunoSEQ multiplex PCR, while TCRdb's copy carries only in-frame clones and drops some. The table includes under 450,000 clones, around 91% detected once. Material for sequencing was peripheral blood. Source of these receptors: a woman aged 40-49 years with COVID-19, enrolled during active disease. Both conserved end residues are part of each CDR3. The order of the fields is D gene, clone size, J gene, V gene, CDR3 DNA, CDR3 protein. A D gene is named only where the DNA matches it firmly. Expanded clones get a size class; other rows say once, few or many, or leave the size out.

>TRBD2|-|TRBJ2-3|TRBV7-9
TGTGCCAGCAGCTTAGCGACCAGCGGGATTACGCAGTATTTT
CASSLATSGITQYF
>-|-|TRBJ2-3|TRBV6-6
TGTGCCAGCTTTGGGTTACGGGATGGCACAGATACGCAGTATTTT
CASFGLRDGTDTQYF
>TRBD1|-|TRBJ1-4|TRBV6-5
TGTGCCAGCAGGGGGACAGAGGGTGAAAAACTGTTTTTT
CASRGTEGEKLFF
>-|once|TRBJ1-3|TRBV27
TGTGCCAGCAGTTACGTGGCCCCGAATCGACTCTCTGGAAACACCATATATTTT
CASSYVAPNRLSGNTIYF
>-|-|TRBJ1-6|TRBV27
TGTGCCAGCATGCAGGGCAACTATAATTCACCCCTCCACTTT
CASMQGNYNSPLHF
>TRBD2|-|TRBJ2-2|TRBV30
TGTGCCTGGAGTGTAGCGGGAACCGGGGAGCTGTTTTTT
CAWSVAGTGELFF
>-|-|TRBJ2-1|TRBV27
TGTGCCAGCACCCACGCCGGACAGCCGTCCTACAATGAGCAGTTCTTC
CASTHAGQPSYNEQFF
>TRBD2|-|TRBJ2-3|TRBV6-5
TGTGCCAGCAGTACAGTGGGACTAGGTGGAGTTACGCAGTATTTT
CASSTVGLGGVTQYF
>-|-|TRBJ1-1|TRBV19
TGTGCCAGCGGTTATGATGGGCGATACACTGAAGCTTTCTTT
CASGYDGRYTEAFF
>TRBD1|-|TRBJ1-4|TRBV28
TGTGCCAGCAGTTTGGGGGACAGGGGGCCGAGTAATGAAAAACTGTTTTTT
CASSLGDRGPSNEKLFF
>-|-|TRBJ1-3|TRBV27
TGTGCCAGCAGTTTGTCGAGGTTATCTGGAAACACCATATATTTT
CASSLSRLSGNTIYF
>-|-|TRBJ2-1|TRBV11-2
TGTGCCAGCAGCTTAGGGAGGGACAATGAGCAGTTCTTC
CASSLGRDNEQFF
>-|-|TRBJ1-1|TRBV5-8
TGTGCCAGCAGCTTGGAATGGGGAGTCGAGACTGAAGCTTTCTTT
CASSLEWGVETEAFF
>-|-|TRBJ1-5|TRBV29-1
TGCAGCGTGATTGGGGTACAGGGTAGCGGCAATCAGCCCCAGCATTTT
CSVIGVQGSGNQPQHF
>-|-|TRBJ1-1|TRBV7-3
TGTGCCAGCAGCTTAAGCAGTCTCCACACTGAAGCTTTCTTT
CASSLSSLHTEAFF
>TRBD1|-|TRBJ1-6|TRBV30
TGTGCCTGGAGACGAGACAGGGGGTCACCCCTCCACTTT
CAWRRDRGSPLHF
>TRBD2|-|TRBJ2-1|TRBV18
TGTGCCAGCTCACTCCTGTCTAGCGGGGGAGGGAGCGATGAGCAGTTCTTC
CASSLLSSGGGSDEQFF